Below, 6 T cell receptor beta chains from the same sample are listed, as sequenced in a study of T cells in localized non-small cell lung cancer. TCRdb keeps only in-frame clones here, not all; method: immunoSEQ multiplex PCR. The sample yields around 3,000 clones, roughly 29% seen once. This specimen consisted of lung tumor tissue, obtained before any cancer treatment. The receptors come from a man aged 35-69 years with stage III lung adenocarcinoma.

This clone was observed a handful of times. The chain joins TRBV28 to TRBJ1-1; perhaps TRBD1 as D (6 bases). The CDR3 covers 14 residues. The V gene lost 2 bases and the J gene lost 5 bases, with 12 bases spanning the gap. The germline gives CDR1 MDHEN, CDR2 SYDVKM. CDR3: CASSLVLGGTEAFF. CDR3 bases: TGTGCCAGCAGTTTAGTATTAGGGGGAACTGAAGCTTTCTTT.

This clone was detected only a few times. The chain carries TRBV6-8 and TRBJ1-6, with 8 bases lining up with TRBD1. This CDR3 is built from 15 residues. Looked up from germline, CDR1 is MNHGY and CDR2 is SAAAGT. Trimming took 4 bases from V and 7 from J; bases not matched to a gene: 6. CDR3 sequence (DNA): TGTGCCAGCAGTTTCCGGGACAGGTCCAATTCACCCCTCCACTTT. It encodes CASSFRDRSNSPLHF.

This clone was observed a handful of times. The genes are TRBV7-5 and TRBJ2-1; the table's D gene call, TRBD2, was not cross checked with the DNA. TRBV7-5 is an annotated pseudogene. The CDR3 is made up of 15 amino acids. CDR3 coding DNA: TGTGCCAGCAGCTTGACTAGCGGACCATACAATGAGCAGTTCTTC. Its translation: CASSLTSGPYNEQFF.

This clone qualifies as medium-sized (0.01 to 0.1%). The germline gene is not matched at one end of the junction; a read error may be the cause. This chain uses TRBV6-1 with TRBJ2-2; possibly TRBD1 for D (6 bases). The CDR3 runs to 15 residues. Germline CDR1 is MNHNS and CDR2 is SASEGT. The CDR3 coding sequence is TGTGCCATCAGTGAAGGGTCAGGGGTCACCGGGGAGCTGTTTTTT. This codes for CAISEGSGVTGELFF.

This clone has more than one count but fewer than ten. This chain links TRBV6-7 with TRBJ2-7, with 10 positions matching TRBD2. TRBV6-7 is an open reading frame, and its role is uncertain. This CDR3 is 15 amino acids long. Trimming removed 5 bases from V and 4 bases from J; junction bases left unmatched: 8. The CDR3 region has the DNA TGTGCCAGCAGTGAAAAAATAGCGGGGGGTTACGAGCAGTACGTC. Its protein product is CASSEKIAGGYEQYV.

This clone has only a few counts. The chain carries TRBV19 and TRBJ1-3, with a tentative D call TRBD1 (5 bases). Trimming removed 6 bases from V and 2 bases from J, with 14 bases in between. This CDR3 contains 15 residues. Germline V gene data show CDR1 as LNHDA and CDR2 as SQIVND (reference sequence). CDR3 amino acids: CASRSGGSTGNTIYF. For the CDR3, the DNA is TGTGCCAGTAGAAGTGGGGGATCTACTGGAAACACCATATATTTT.